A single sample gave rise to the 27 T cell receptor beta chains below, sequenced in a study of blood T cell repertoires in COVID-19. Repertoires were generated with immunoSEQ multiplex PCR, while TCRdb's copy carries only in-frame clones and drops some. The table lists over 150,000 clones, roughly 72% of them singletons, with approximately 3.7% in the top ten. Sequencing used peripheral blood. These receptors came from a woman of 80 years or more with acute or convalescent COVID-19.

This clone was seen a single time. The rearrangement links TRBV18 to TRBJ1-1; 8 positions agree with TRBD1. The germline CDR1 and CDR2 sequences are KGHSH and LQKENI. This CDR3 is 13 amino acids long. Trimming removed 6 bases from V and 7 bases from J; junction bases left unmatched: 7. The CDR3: CASSSGQGNEAFF. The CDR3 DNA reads TGTGCCAGCTCCTCAGGACAGGGCAATGAAGCTTTCTTT.

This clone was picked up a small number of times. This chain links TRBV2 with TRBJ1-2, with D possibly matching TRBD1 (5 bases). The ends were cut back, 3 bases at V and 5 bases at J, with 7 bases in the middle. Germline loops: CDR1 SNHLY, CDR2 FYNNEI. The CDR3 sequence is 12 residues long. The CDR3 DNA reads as TGTGCCAGCAGTGAGAAGGGGTATGGCTACACCTTC. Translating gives CASSEKGYGYTF.

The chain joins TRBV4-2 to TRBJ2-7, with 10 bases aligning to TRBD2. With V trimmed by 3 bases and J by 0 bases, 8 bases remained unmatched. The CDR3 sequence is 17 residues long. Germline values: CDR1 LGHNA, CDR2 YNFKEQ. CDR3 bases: TGTGCCAGCAGCCAGGATATCGGACTAGCGGACTCCTACGAGCAGTACTTC. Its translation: CASSQDIGLADSYEQYF.

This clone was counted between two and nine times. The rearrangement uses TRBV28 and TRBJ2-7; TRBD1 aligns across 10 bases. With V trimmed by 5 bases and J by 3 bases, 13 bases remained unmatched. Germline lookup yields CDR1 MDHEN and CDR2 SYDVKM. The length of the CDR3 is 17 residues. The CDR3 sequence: CASSPPTGTGENYEQYF. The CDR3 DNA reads TGTGCCAGCAGTCCCCCTACCGGGACAGGGGAAAACTACGAGCAGTACTTC.

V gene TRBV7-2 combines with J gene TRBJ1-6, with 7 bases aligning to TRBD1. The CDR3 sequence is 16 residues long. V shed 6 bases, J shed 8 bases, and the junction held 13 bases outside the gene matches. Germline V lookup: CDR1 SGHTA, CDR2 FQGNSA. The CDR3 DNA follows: TGTGCCAGCAGAGTGGTTTCGGACAGGCCCGATTCACCCCTCCACTTT. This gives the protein CASRVVSDRPDSPLHF.

The CDR3 DNA sequence: TGTGCCAGCAGGTCCCCGGGACAGGGCGGAAAACTGTTTTTT. Its protein is CASRSPGQGGKLFF. The chain is built from TRBV6-5 and TRBJ1-4; 9 bases agree with TRBD1. CDR1 and CDR2 (germline): MNHEY, SVGAGI. The CDR3 runs 14 residues. J was trimmed by 10 bases and V by 6 bases; bases with no gene match: 9.

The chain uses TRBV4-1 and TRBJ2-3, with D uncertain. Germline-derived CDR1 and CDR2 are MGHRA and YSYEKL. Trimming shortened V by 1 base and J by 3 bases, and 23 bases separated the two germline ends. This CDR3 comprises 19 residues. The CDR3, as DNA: TGCGCCAGCAGCCAAGCCCTACCACTTCGGGTCTATGAGACAGATACGCAGTATTTT. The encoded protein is CASSQALPLRVYETDTQYF.

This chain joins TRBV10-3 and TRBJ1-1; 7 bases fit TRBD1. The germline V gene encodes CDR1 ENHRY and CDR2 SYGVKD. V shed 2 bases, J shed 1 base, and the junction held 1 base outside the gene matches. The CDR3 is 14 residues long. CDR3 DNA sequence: TGTGCCATCAGTGAGACAGGGGAGAACACTGAAGCTTTCTTT. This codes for CAISETGENTEAFF.

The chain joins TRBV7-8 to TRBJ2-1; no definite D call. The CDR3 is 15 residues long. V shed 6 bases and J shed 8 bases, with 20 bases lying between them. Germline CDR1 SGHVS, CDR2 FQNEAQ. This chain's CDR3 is CASSYSGTTLDEQFF. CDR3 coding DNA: TGTGCCAGCAGTTACTCCGGCACTACTTTGGATGAGCAGTTCTTC.

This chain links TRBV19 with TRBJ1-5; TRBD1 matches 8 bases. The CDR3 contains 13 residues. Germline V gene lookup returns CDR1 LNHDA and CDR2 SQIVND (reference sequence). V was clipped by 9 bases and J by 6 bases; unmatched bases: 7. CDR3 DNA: TGTGCCAGCACGGACAGGGTACGTCAGCCCCAGCATTTT. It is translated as CASTDRVRQPQHF. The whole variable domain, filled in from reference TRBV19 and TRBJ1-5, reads DGGITQSPKYLFRKEGQNVTLSCEQNLNHDAMYWYRQDPGQGLRLIYYSQIVNDFQKGDIAEGYSVSREKKESFPLTVTSAQKNPTAFYLCASTDRVRQPQHFGDGTRLSIL.

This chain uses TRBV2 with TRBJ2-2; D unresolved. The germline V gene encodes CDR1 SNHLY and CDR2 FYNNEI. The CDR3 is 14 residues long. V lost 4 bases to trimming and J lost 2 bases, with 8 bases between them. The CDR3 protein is CASSAGLNTGELFF. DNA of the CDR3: TGTGCCAGCAGTGCGGGTCTAAACACCGGGGAGCTGTTTTTT. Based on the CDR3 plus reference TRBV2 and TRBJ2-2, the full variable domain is EPEVTQTPSHQVTQMGQEVILRCVPISNHLYFYWYRQILGQKVEFLVSFYNNEISEKSEIFDDQFSVERPDGSNFTLKIRSTKLEDSAMYFCASSAGLNTGELFFGEGSRLTVL.

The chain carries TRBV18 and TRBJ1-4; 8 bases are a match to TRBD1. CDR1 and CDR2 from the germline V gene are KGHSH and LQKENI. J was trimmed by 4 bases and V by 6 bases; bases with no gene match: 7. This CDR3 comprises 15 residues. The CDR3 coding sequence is TGTGCCAGCTCGTCGGACAGGGCGGGTAATGAAAAACTGTTTTTT. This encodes CASSSDRAGNEKLFF.

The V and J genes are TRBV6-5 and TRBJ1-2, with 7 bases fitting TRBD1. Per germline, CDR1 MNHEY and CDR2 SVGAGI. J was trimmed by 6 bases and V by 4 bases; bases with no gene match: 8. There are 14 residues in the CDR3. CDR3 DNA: TGTGCCAGCAGTTCGGGACAGCTTAGGCATGGCTACACCTTC. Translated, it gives CASSSGQLRHGYTF.

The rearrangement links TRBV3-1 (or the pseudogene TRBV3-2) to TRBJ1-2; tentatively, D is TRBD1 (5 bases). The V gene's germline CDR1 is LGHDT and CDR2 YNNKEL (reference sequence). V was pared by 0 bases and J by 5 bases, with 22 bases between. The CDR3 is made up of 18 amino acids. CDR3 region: CASSQDRAGGAGLYGYTF. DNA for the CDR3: TGTGCCAGCAGCCAAGATCGGGCCGGGGGAGCGGGGTTGTATGGCTACACCTTC.

CDR3 loop: CASSYEGQGSGNTIYF. The CDR3 DNA is TGTGCCAGCAGTTACGAAGGGCAGGGCTCTGGAAACACCATATATTTT. The chain couples TRBV6-5 to TRBJ1-3; D may be TRBD1 (5 bases). Trimming removed 2 bases at V and 0 bases at J, with 11 bases between. Germline CDR1 MNHEY, CDR2 SVGAGI. The CDR3 has 16 amino acids.

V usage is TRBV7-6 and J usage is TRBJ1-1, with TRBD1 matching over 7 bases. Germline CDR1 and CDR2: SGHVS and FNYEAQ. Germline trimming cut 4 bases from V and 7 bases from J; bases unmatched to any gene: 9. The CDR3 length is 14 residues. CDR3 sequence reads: CASSSVKQGHEAFF. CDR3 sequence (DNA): TGTGCCAGCAGCTCTGTCAAACAGGGGCATGAAGCTTTCTTT. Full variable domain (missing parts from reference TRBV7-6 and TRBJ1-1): GAGVSQSPRYKVTKRGQDVALRCDPISGHVSLYWYRQALGQGPEFLTYFNYEAQQDKSGLPNDRFSAERPEGSISTLTIQRTEQRDSAMYRCASSSVKQGHEAFFGQGTRLTVV.

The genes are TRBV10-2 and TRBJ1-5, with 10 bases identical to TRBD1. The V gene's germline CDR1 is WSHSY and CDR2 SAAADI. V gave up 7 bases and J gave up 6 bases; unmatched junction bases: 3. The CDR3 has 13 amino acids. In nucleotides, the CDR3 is TGCGCCAGCACGGGACAGGGGTCTCAGCCCCAGCATTTT. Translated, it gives CASTGQGSQPQHF.

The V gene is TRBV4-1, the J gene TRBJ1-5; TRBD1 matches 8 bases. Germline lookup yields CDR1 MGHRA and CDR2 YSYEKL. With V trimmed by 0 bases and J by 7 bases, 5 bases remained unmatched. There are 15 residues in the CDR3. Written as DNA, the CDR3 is TGCGCCAGCAGCCAAGATCCCAGGGGGCGGCAGCCCCAGCATTTT. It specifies CASSQDPRGRQPQHF.

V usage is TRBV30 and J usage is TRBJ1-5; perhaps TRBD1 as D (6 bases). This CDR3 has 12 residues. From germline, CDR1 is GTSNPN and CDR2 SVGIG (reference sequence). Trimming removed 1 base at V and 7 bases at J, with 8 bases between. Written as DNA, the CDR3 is TGTGCCTGGAGTGAGGGGGAACAGCCCCAGCATTTT. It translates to CAWSEGEQPQHF.

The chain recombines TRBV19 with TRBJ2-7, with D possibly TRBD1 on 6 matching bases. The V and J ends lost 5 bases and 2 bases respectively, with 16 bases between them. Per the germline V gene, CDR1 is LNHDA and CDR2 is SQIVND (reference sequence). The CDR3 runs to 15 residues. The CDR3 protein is CASSGRTAKTYEQYF. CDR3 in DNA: TGTGCCAGTAGTGGCAGGACAGCCAAAACCTACGAGCAGTACTTC.

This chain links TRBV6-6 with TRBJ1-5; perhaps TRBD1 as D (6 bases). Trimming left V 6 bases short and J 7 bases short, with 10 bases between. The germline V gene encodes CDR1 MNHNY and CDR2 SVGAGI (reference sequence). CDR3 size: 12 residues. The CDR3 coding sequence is TGTGCCAGCAGGGGGGCGCCCCAGCCCCAGCATTTT. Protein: CASRGAPQPQHF.

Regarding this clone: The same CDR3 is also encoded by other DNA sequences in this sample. The CDR3 here is CASSSSGLAAYEQYF. CDR3 coding DNA: TGTGCCAGCAGCTCTTCGGGACTAGCGGCGTACGAGCAGTACTTC. V gene TRBV7-2 combines with J gene TRBJ2-7; 11 positions agree with TRBD2. This CDR3 spans 15 amino acids. J gave up 4 bases and V 4 bases, and 6 bases lay outside the gene matches. Germline assignment: CDR1 SGHTA and CDR2 FQGNSA.

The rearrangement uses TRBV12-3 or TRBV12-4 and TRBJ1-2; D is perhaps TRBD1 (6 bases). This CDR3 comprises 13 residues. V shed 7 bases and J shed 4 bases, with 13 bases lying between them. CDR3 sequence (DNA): TGTGCCAGCACTAGGACAGCCAGCTATGGCTACACCTTC. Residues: CASTRTASYGYTF.

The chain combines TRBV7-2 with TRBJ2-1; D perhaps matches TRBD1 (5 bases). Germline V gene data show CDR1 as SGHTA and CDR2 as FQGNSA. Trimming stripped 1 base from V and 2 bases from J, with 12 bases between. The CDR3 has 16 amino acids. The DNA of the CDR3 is TGTGCCAGCAGCTTAGAGGGGTCAGGGACCTACAATGAGCAGTTCTTC. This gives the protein CASSLEGSGTYNEQFF.

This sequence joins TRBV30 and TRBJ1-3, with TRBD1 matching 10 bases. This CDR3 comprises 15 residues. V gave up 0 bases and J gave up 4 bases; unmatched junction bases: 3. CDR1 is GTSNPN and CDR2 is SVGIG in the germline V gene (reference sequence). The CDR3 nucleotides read TGTGCCTGGAGTGTAAGGACAGGGGGAGGAAACACCATATATTTT. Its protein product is CAWSVRTGGGNTIYF.

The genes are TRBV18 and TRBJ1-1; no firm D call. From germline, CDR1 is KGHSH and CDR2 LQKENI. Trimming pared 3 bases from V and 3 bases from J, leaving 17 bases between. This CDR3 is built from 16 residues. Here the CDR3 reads CASSPVGSATYTEAFF. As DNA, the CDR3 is TGTGCCAGCTCACCCGTTGGGTCAGCGACCTACACTGAAGCTTTCTTT.

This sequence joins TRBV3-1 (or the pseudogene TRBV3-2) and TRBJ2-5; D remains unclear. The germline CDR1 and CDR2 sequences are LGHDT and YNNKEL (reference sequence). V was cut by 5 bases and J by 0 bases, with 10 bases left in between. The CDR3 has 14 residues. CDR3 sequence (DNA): TGTGCCAGCAGCTTGAGCCGCGACCAAGAGACCCAGTACTTC. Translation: CASSLSRDQETQYF.